This record concerns one T cell receptor beta chain sequence. Its antigen remains unknown. This record comes from a study of shared clonotypes between healthy human individuals. General study results and limits: Sampling was confined to blood; repertoires within tissues likely differ.

Germline V gene lookup returns CDR1 MDHEN and CDR2 SYDVKM. V shed 5 bases and J 3 bases; nucleotides not matched to a gene: 15. The CDR3 runs to 20 residues. The data were produced by immunoSEQ multiplex PCR, yet TCRdb's version contains in-frame clones alone and is incomplete. Seen here are over a million clones, approximately 68% observed once, and the top ten hold around 1.4%. Specimen: memory CD4+ T cells sorted from blood. Subset given: CD45RA-negative fraction. The chain links TRBV28 to TRBJ2-3; 15 bases are a match to TRBD2. The clonotype comes from a man aged 18-30 years in good health. The CDR3 nucleotides read TGTGCCAGCAGTGCGCAGGGTCGGATGGGACTAGCGGGAGGAACAGATACGCAGTATTTT. It codes for CASSAQGRMGLAGGTDTQYF.